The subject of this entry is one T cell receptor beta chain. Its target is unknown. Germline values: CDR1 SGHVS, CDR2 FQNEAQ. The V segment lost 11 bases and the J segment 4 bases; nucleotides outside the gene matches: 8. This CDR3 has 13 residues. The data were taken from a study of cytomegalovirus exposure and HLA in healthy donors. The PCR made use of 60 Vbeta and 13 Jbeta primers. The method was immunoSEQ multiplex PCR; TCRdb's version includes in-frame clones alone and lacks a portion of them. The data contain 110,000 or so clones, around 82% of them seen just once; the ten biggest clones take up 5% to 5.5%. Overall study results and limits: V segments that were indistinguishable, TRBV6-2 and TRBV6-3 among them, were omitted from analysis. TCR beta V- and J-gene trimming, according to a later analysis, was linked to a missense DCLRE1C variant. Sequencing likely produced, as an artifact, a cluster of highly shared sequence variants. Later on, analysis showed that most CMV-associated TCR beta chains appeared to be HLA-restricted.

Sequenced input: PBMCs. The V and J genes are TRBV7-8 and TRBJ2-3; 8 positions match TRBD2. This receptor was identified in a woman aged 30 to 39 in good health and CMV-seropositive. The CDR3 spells CAGAGERPDTQYF. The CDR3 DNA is TGTGCCGGAGCGGGGGAGCGCCCAGATACGCAGTATTTT.